This record covers a single TCR beta chain. This sample was included in a study of blood T cell repertoires in COVID-19. In the study overall: Samples representing acute and convalescent COVID-19 were sourced from the United States, Italy and Spain. PBMCs, B-cell-depleted T cells, or T cells provided the cDNA or gDNA that made up the material.

The CDR3 sequence is 14 residues long. V shed 5 bases and J 5 bases; nucleotides not matched to a gene: 6. CDR1 is MNHEY and CDR2 is SVGAGI in the germline V gene. Per the original methods: Estimation of nucleated cell counts was performed using reference gene primer amplification. Clones were read by immunoSEQ multiplex PCR, and TCRdb kept only the in-frame ones, dropping some. The V and J calls and clone size are taken from that table; D and trimming were inferred from the DNA. Among roughly 300,000 clones listed, approximately 84% were seen once. In Seattle, patients joined the study during active infection and were tracked longitudinally.

The sequencing sample was made of peripheral blood. The TCR originated in a human donor with COVID-19, enrolled during active disease. The donor label of this sample is uncertain. This chain joins TRBV6-5 and TRBJ1-5; TRBD1 matches at 7 bases. DNA for the CDR3: TGTGCCAGCAGTAGCAGGGGGGTCTATCAGCCCCAGCATTTT. Translation: CASSSRGVYQPQHF.